The entry below describes one T cell receptor beta chain. The record originates from a study of lymphopenia after photon versus proton radiotherapy. The trim removed 5 bases at V and 2 bases at J, leaving 10 bases unmatched. Germline CDR1 reads SEHNR; CDR2 reads FQNEAQ (reference sequence). This CDR3 is 16 amino acids long. Assay: immunoSEQ multiplex PCR; the TCRdb copy retains only in-frame clones and omits some. The table includes fewer than 70,000 clones, about 87% detected once. The clonotype was recovered from an elderly man with esophageal cancer. V usage is TRBV7-9 and J usage is TRBJ2-7, with 9 bases fitting TRBD1. The sample was peripheral blood, taken from a patient treated with proton-based radiotherapy. CDR3 amino acids: CASSHWGQGTPYEQYF. The CDR3 coding sequence is TGTGCCAGCAGCCACTGGGGACAGGGAACACCCTACGAGCAGTACTTC.